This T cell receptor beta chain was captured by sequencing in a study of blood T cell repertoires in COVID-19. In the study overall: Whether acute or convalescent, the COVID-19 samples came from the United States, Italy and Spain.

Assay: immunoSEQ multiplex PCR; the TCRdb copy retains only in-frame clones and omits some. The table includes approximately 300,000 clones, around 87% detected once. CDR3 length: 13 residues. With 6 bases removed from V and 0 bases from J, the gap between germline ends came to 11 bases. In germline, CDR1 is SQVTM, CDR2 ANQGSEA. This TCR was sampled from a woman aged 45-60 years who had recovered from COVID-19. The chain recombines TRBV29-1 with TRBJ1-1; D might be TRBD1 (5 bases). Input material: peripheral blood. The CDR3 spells CSVVDSLNTEAFF. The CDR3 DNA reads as TGCAGCGTAGTCGACAGTCTGAACACTGAAGCTTTCTTT.